This entry lists 8 T cell receptor beta chains sequenced from one sample in a study of radiotherapy plus CTLA-4 blockade in lung cancer. TCRdb's table, derived via immunoSEQ multiplex PCR, lists solely in-frame clones and lacks some. Counted here are approximately 37,000 clones, approximately 70% occurring once; the ten biggest clones make up around a tenth. Specimen: peripheral blood, collected from a patient treated with radiotherapy plus ipilimumab. The receptors come from a human donor with non-small cell lung cancer who had stable disease on radiotherapy plus ipilimumab.

The rearrangement joins TRBV10-3 to TRBJ1-5; D may be TRBD1 (5 bases). The CDR3 runs 14 residues. Trimming stripped 4 bases from V and 3 bases from J, with 10 bases between. Germline V gives CDR1 ENHRY, CDR2 SYGVKD. The CDR3 nucleotides are TGTGCCATCAGTGGGGGGGAGGTCAATCAGCCCCAGCATTTT. Translated: CAISGGEVNQPQHF.

The chain uses TRBV2 and TRBJ2-5; 9 bases line up with TRBD1. The CDR3 consists of 13 residues. Germline loops: CDR1 SNHLY, CDR2 FYNNEI. J gave up 5 bases and V 6 bases, and 4 bases lay outside the gene matches. DNA for the CDR3: TGTGCCAGCAGGGGGACAGGGCGGGAGACCCAGTACTTC. It specifies CASRGTGRETQYF. The whole variable domain, filled in from reference TRBV2 and TRBJ2-5, reads EPEVTQTPSHQVTQMGQEVILRCVPISNHLYFYWYRQILGQKVEFLVSFYNNEISEKSEIFDDQFSVERPDGSNFTLKIRSTKLEDSAMYFCASRGTGRETQYFGPGTRLLVL.

The chain links TRBV18 to TRBJ1-1, with 7 bases fitting TRBD1. CDR3 size: 15 residues. Germline V gene lookup returns CDR1 KGHSH and CDR2 LQKENI. The V gene end was trimmed by 3 bases and the J gene end by 4 bases; junction bases not matched to a gene: 8. The CDR3 here is CASSPPEGARTEAFF. The CDR3 DNA reads as TGTGCCAGCTCACCCCCGGAGGGGGCGCGCACTGAAGCTTTCTTT.

The rearrangement links TRBV7-8 to TRBJ2-4, with D maybe TRBD1 (6 bases). The length of the CDR3 is 16 residues. With 6 bases removed from V and 0 bases from J, the gap between germline ends came to 15 bases. Germline V gives CDR1 SGHVS, CDR2 FQNEAQ. CDR3 DNA sequence: TGTGCCAGCAGTCATAACAGGGAATTAGCCAAAAACATTCAGTACTTC. Amino acids: CASSHNRELAKNIQYF.

V and J are TRBV2 and TRBJ1-2; D not certain. Deletions cut 3 bases from V and 4 bases from J, with 9 bases between. The CDR3 has 13 residues. Germline V gene data show CDR1 as SNHLY and CDR2 as FYNNEI. CDR3 coding DNA: TGTGCCAGCAGTGATTCCGAGGTCTATGGCTACACCTTC. It encodes CASSDSEVYGYTF.

This clone was observed once. J is TRBJ1-5 and V is TRBV29-1; TRBD1 matches 9 bases. Trimming cost V 0 bases and J 10 bases; bases outside gene matches: 4. Per the germline V gene, CDR1 is SQVTM and CDR2 is ANQGSEA. The CDR3 has 13 residues. The CDR3 DNA follows: TGCAGCGTTGAAGAATTGACAGGGGGTCCCCAGCATTTT. It is translated as CSVEELTGGPQHF.

The J gene is TRBJ2-2, the V gene TRBV9; 8 bases line up with TRBD2. The junction had 15 bases not matched to a gene; V was cut back by 4 bases and J by 4 bases. Germline CDR1 SGDLS, CDR2 YYNGEE. This CDR3 spans 18 amino acids. CDR3 loop: CASSPRGGTLRGTGELFF. For the CDR3, the DNA is TGTGCCAGCAGCCCCCGGGGGGGGACCCTCCGGGGCACCGGGGAGCTGTTTTTT.

V is TRBV7-2 and J is TRBJ1-6, with D tentatively TRBD1 (6 bases). This CDR3 is 16 amino acids long. Germline CDR1 and CDR2: SGHTA and FQGNSA. V was pared by 6 bases and J by 7 bases, with 19 bases between. The CDR3 spells CASSSTGQIGNSPLHF. For the CDR3, the DNA is TGTGCCAGCAGTTCTACAGGGCAAATCGGAAATTCACCCCTCCACTTT.